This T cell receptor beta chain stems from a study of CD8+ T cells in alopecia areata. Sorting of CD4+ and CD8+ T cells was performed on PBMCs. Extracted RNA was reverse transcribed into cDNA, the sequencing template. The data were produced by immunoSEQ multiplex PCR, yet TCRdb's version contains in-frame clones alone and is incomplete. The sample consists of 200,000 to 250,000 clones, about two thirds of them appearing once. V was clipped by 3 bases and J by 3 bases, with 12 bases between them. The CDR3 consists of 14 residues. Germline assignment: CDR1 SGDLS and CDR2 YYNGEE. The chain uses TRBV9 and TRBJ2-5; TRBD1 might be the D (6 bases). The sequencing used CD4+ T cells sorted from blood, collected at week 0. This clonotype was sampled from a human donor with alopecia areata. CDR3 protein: CASSDGAGEETQYF. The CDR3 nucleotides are TGTGCCAGCAGCGATGGGGCAGGGGAAGAGACCCAGTACTTC.